These T cell receptor beta chains were read from a single sample in a study of cytomegalovirus exposure and HLA in healthy donors. The method was immunoSEQ multiplex PCR; TCRdb's version includes in-frame clones alone and lacks a portion of them. The sample has more than 150,000 clones, 84% seen once. Input material: PBMCs. The receptors here all came from a boy aged 5-17 years in good health and CMV-seronegative. Both conserved end residues are part of each CDR3. Each record gives: D gene, clone size, J gene, V gene, CDR3 DNA, CDR3 protein. The D gene is left open where the match is weak. Not every row has a clone size; where given, it reads once, few, many or a size class.

TRBD1 | once | TRBJ2-4 | TRBV5-1 | TGCGCCAGCAGCTCCGGTATAGACAGGGGATTAGCCAAAAACATTCAGTACTTC | CASSSGIDRGLAKNIQYF
NA | NA | TRBJ1-3 | TRBV2 | TGTGCCAGCAGGGCAAACTCTGGAAACACCATATATTTT | CASRANSGNTIYF
NA | few | TRBJ1-1 | TRBV2 | TGTGCCAGCCGAAGTCCCAGGGTCACTGAAGCTTTCTTT | CASRSPRVTEAFF
NA | once | TRBJ2-1 | TRBV2 | TGTGCCAGCAAAGGGGCTGAGCAGTTCTTC | CASKGAEQFF
NA | NA | TRBJ2-7 | TRBV28 | TGTGCCAGCAGTGTATTGGCGGGCCTATCCTCCTACGAGCAGTACTTC | CASSVLAGLSSYEQYF
TRBD1 | NA | TRBJ1-1 | TRBV4-3 | TGCGCCAGCAGCCAACGGACAGGTATGAACACTGAAGCTTTCTTT | CASSQRTGMNTEAFF
TRBD1 | NA | TRBJ1-1 | TRBV27 | TGTGCCAGCAGCCGGGGGACAGACAACACTGAAGCTTTCTTT | CASSRGTDNTEAFF
NA | NA | TRBJ1-5 | TRBV6-1 | TGTGCCAGCAGTGATAGGGGCGATCAGCCCCAGCATTTT | CASSDRGDQPQHF
NA | NA | TRBJ1-5 | TRBV7-6 | TGTGCCAGCAGCAATGGGGGCGGTCAGCCCCAGCATTTT | CASSNGGGQPQHF
TRBD2 | NA | TRBJ2-1 | TRBV6-5 | TGTGCCAGCAGCCCTGGGACTAGCGGGGGCAATGAGCAGTTCTTC | CASSPGTSGGNEQFF
TRBD1 | NA | TRBJ1-1 | TRBV19 | TGTGCCAGTAGTATAGGAGGGACAGGGCTAATGGACACTGAAGCTTTCTTT | CASSIGGTGLMDTEAFF
NA | NA | TRBJ2-7 | TRBV5-4 | TGTGCCAGCAGCCCGGGTGGGGAGCAGTACTTC | CASSPGGEQYF
NA | once | TRBJ2-7 | TRBV13 | TGTGCCAGCTCCCCATACCAAGCCGAGCAGTACTTC | CASSPYQAEQYF
TRBD1 | NA | TRBJ1-4 | TRBV7-9 | TGTGCCAGCAGCTTGACAGGGGGCGATGATTGCAAACTGTTTTTT | CASSLTGGDDCKLFF
TRBD1 | NA | TRBJ1-1 | TRBV30 | TGTGCCTGGAGTCCACAGGGGCAGGGCACTGAAGCTTTCTTT | CAWSPQGQGTEAFF
NA | NA | TRBJ1-2 | TRBV7-9 | TGTGCCAGCAGCTTAGCGACTTCGTATGGCTACACCTTC | CASSLATSYGYTF
TRBD2 | NA | TRBJ2-7 | TRBV27 | TGTGCCAGCAGTAGCGGGAGCTCCTACGAGCAGTACTTC | CASSSGSSYEQYF
TRBD1 | NA | TRBJ1-1 | TRBV13 | TGTGCCAGCAGCTTAGGAGGGACAGGGCTATTGAACACTGAAGCTTTCTTT | CASSLGGTGLLNTEAFF
NA | NA | TRBJ2-3 | TRBV6-1 | TGTGCCAGCAGTGAAACCGACATGTCCGATACGCAGTATTTT | CASSETDMSDTQYF
TRBD1 | NA | TRBJ1-6 | TRBV30 | TGTGCCTGGAGTGCACAGGGGATTGGGAATTCACCCCTCCACTTT | CAWSAQGIGNSPLHF
TRBD1 | NA | TRBJ1-4 | TRBV28 | TGTGCCATCTCCGGGACAGGGAATGAAAAACTGTTTTTT | CAISGTGNEKLFF
NA | NA | TRBJ1-5 | TRBV5-4 | TGTGCCAGCAGCTGGGGGGGGTCTCAGCCCCAGCATTTT | CASSWGGSQPQHF
NA | NA | TRBJ2-1 | TRBV7-3 | TGTGCCAGCAGCTTAAGGGGGGGCCGAAGGGAGCAGTTCTTC | CASSLRGGRREQFF
NA | NA | TRBJ2-1 | TRBV9 | TGTGCCAGCAGCGTAGTCGAATGGCCCGCGGTGAATGAGCAGTTCTTC | CASSVVEWPAVNEQFF
TRBD2 | NA | TRBJ2-1 | TRBV7-9 | TGTGCCAGCAGCTTAAGGTGGCTAGCGGGAGTCTACAATGAGCAGTTCTTC | CASSLRWLAGVYNEQFF
TRBD1 | NA | TRBJ1-5 | TRBV28 | TGTGCCAGCAGTTTAATTGGGACAGGGCGCAATCAGCCCCAGCATTTT | CASSLIGTGRNQPQHF
NA | few | TRBJ2-1 | TRBV10-1 | TGCGCCAGCAAGAGCAATGAGCAGTTCTTC | CASKSNEQFF
TRBD2 | NA | TRBJ2-3 | TRBV7-9 | TGTGCCAGCAGCTTAGGGAGGACTAGCGGAGGCACAGATACGCAGTATTTT | CASSLGRTSGGTDTQYF
TRBD1 | NA | TRBJ2-3 | TRBV5-1 | TGCGCCAGCAGTTCCTCAGGGGGTTCCACAGATACGCAGTATTTT | CASSSSGGSTDTQYF
TRBD1 | NA | TRBJ1-1 | TRBV5-6 | TGTGCCAGCAGCTTGGACAGGGGAGCCCTGAACACTGAAGCTTTCTTT | CASSLDRGALNTEAFF
NA | NA | TRBJ1-1 | TRBV6-6 | TGTGCCAGCTCTCCGCGGGGTTTGGCTACGAACACTGAAGCTTTCTTT | CASSPRGLATNTEAFF
TRBD1 | NA | TRBJ2-1 | TRBV27 | TGTGCCAGCAGTGGAGGGACAGGCCACTTCGGGGTCTACAATGAGCAGTTCTTC | CASSGGTGHFGVYNEQFF
NA | NA | TRBJ2-7 | TRBV28 | TGTGCCAGCAGTTTGGCGGAGGCGGGGTACGAGCAGTACTTC | CASSLAEAGYEQYF
NA | NA | TRBJ1-2 | TRBV11-2 | TGTGCCAGCAGCCAACGGGGGTTCGACTTCTATGGCTACACCTTC | CASSQRGFDFYGYTF
TRBD1 | NA | TRBJ2-2 | TRBV5-1 | TGCGCCAGCAGCTTGGACCGACAGGGATTGGGATTAGGGGAGCTGTTTTTT | CASSLDRQGLGLGELFF
NA | few | TRBJ2-5 | TRBV5-4 | TGTGCCAGCAGCTTGAGACTGCAAGAGACCCAGTACTTC | CASSLRLQETQYF
NA | once | TRBJ2-2 | TRBV28 | TGTGCCAGCAGTTTCCAATCCAACACCGGGGAGCTGTTTTTT | CASSFQSNTGELFF
NA | once | TRBJ1-1 | TRBV4-3 | TGCGCCAGCAGCCAAGCCCCGGGTCTGGCCCAAGCTTTCTTT | CASSQAPGLAQAFF
TRBD1 | NA | TRBJ1-2 | TRBV6-5 | TGTGCCAGCCTCCGGACAGGGGGCAACTATGGCTACACCTTC | CASLRTGGNYGYTF